What follows are 10 T cell receptor beta chains derived from one specimen sequenced in a study of blood T cell repertoires in COVID-19. TCRdb's copy holds only in-frame clones and misses some; the assay was immunoSEQ multiplex PCR. The sample holds about 300,000 clones, roughly 90% seen once. Sequencing input: peripheral blood. These receptor sequences come from a man between 18 and 29 years old with active or convalescent COVID-19.

The V and J genes are TRBV5-1 and TRBJ2-5, with 10 bases matching TRBD1. CDR3 size: 16 residues. Germline CDR1 SGHRS, CDR2 YFSETQ. The V and J ends lost 4 bases and 2 bases, in that order; junction bases with no gene match: 8. Written as DNA, the CDR3 is TGCGCCAGCAGCGGCGGGACAGGGGATCCACAAGAGACCCAGTACTTC. It yields the protein CASSGGTGDPQETQYF. Drawing the rest from reference TRBV5-1 and TRBJ2-5, the complete variable domain is KAGVTQTPRYLIKTRGQQVTLSCSPISGHRSVSWYQQTPGQGLQFLFEYFSETQRNKGNFPGRFSGRQFSNSRSEMNVSTLELGDSALYLCASSGGTGDPQETQYFGPGTRLLVL.

This clone was detected only once. The rearrangement joins TRBV29-1 to TRBJ2-1; possible D gene TRBD1, 6 bases. V gave up 1 base and J gave up 0 bases, with 10 bases separating them. The CDR3 consists of 15 residues. Germline CDR1 and CDR2: SQVTM and ANQGSEA. CDR3 sequence: CSVEGRTASYNEQFF. Written as DNA, the CDR3 is TGCAGCGTTGAAGGACGGACAGCCTCCTACAATGAGCAGTTCTTC.

The chain has TRBV9 and TRBJ1-6; tentatively, D is TRBD1 (6 bases). The CDR3 has 17 residues. Germline values: CDR1 SGDLS, CDR2 YYNGEE. V lost 2 bases and J 7 bases, leaving 19 bases between the germline ends. The CDR3 DNA reads TGTGCCAGCAGCGTGGATTCAAAGGGGGGGTGGAATTCACCCCTCCACTTT. This sequence encodes CASSVDSKGGWNSPLHF. Drawing the rest from reference TRBV9 and TRBJ1-6, the complete variable domain is DSGVTQTPKHLITATGQRVTLRCSPRSGDLSVYWYQQSLDQGLQFLIQYYNGEERAKGNILERFSAQQFPDLHSELNLSSLELGDSALYFCASSVDSKGGWNSPLHFGNGTRLTVT.

In DNA, the CDR3 is TGCAGCGTGACCCGGACAGGGGCGAACACCGGGGAGCTGTTTTTT. This translates into CSVTRTGANTGELFF. The rearrangement joins TRBV29-1 to TRBJ2-2; 9 bases map to TRBD1. Germline V gene data show CDR1 as SQVTM and CDR2 as ANQGSEA. The J segment lost 0 bases and the V segment lost 6 bases, leaving 5 bases of the junction unmatched. The CDR3 runs 15 residues.

The rearrangement uses TRBV3-1 (or the pseudogene TRBV3-2) and TRBJ2-2; tentative D call: TRBD1 (6 bases). V gave up 4 bases and J gave up 3 bases, with 12 bases separating them. CDR3 length: 15 amino acids. Per germline, CDR1 LGHDT and CDR2 YNNKEL (reference sequence). CDR3 DNA sequence: TGTGCCAGCAGCCGTACGACAGGCTACACCGGGGAGCTGTTTTTT. Its translation: CASSRTTGYTGELFF.

V is TRBV5-6 and J is TRBJ2-3; D unresolved. Germline V gene sequence: CDR1 SGHDT, CDR2 YYEEEE. Trimming took off 1 base at V and 11 bases at J, with 14 bases between the two ends. CDR3 size: 13 residues. CDR3 sequence reads: CASSLRRPGWQYF. The CDR3 region has the DNA TGTGCCAGCAGCTTGCGGCGGCCTGGTTGGCAGTATTTT.

This chain joins TRBV6-4 and TRBJ2-7, with 8 bases lining up with TRBD1. V lost 5 bases and J lost 3; bases outside the gene matches: 9. The CDR3 runs to 15 residues. The germline V gene has CDR1 MRHNA and CDR2 SNTAGT. The CDR3 spells CASSSYGTGRYEQYF. The CDR3 region has the DNA TGTGCCAGCAGTTCTTATGGGACAGGACGCTACGAGCAGTACTTC.

CDR3: CASSATETLRGAIYNEQFF. The CDR3 nucleotides read TGTGCCAGCAGTGCTACGGAAACTCTGCGGGGGGCCATCTACAATGAGCAGTTCTTC. The J gene is TRBJ2-1, the V gene TRBV9; TRBD2 aligns across 8 bases. This CDR3 comprises 19 residues. After removal of 5 bases from V and 3 bases from J, the junction contained 19 bases not matched to a gene. The germline V gene has CDR1 SGDLS and CDR2 YYNGEE.

V gene TRBV19 combines with J gene TRBJ1-6; the match to TRBD1 covers 8 bases. This CDR3 comprises 15 residues. Trimming took 6 bases from V and 9 from J; bases not matched to a gene: 10. Germline CDR1 and CDR2: LNHDA and SQIVND (reference sequence). CDR3 sequence (DNA): TGTGCCAGTAGCCCGACAGGGGAGCCTAGTTCACCCCTCCACTTT. Its protein product is CASSPTGEPSSPLHF.

This clone was counted once. The J gene is TRBJ2-7, the V gene TRBV19; D perhaps matches TRBD2 (5 bases). Between the trimmed V and J ends, which lost 1 base and 2 bases, there was a span of 9 bases. The CDR3 has 14 residues. Germline CDR1 and CDR2: LNHDA and SQIVND (reference sequence). The CDR3 nucleotides read TGTGCCAGTAGTATAGGTGCGGGCCCCTACGAGCAGTACTTC. This translates into CASSIGAGPYEQYF.